These 6 T cell receptor beta chains share one sample of origin, sequenced in a study of molecular identifiers for immune sequencing clone quantification. MiXCR, run by TCRdb on the PCR reads, gives a single entry per CDR3 protein. The sample has 85,000 to 120,000 distinct CDR3 sequences; about 35% are singletons. Specimen: naive CD8+ T cells from blood, with Jurkat cell RNA spiked in. Subset defined: FACS-sorted CD8+CD4-CCR7+CD45RA+ naive T cells. The receptors shown here come from a human donor in good health. Some libraries in this study had Jurkat cell RNA spiked in.

At least ten counts were recorded for this clonotype. V usage is TRBV5-4 and J usage is TRBJ1-1, with D uncertain. Germline V gives CDR1 SGHNT, CDR2 YYREEE (reference sequence). CDR3 length: 12 residues. V lost 5 bases to trimming and J lost 8 bases, with 13 bases between them. CDR3 amino acids: CASRRTGVEAFF. The CDR3 nucleotides read TGTGCCAGCAGACGAACTGGAGTCGAAGCTTTCTTT.

J is TRBJ2-3 and V is TRBV6-2 or TRBV6-3; 7 bases agree with TRBD2. The CDR3 runs 15 residues. The junction had 1 base not matched to a gene; V was cut back by 1 base and J by 0 bases. The germline V gene encodes CDR1 MNHEY and CDR2 SVGEGT. The CDR3 DNA is TGTGCCAGCAGTTACTATAGCGGGAGCACAGATACGCAGTATTTT. Translated: CASSYYSGSTDTQYF.

Of note for this clonotype: A much larger clone lies a single base off, so this may be a read error. The rearrangement joins TRBV19 to TRBJ2-3; D possibly corresponds to TRBD2 (5 bases). Per germline, CDR1 LNHDA and CDR2 SQIVND (reference sequence). The CDR3 covers 15 residues. CDR3 coding DNA: TGTGCCAGTACCCCAATGTGGGGAGCCGCAGATTCGCAGTATTTT. This gives the protein CASTPMWGAADSQYF.

The chain recombines TRBV25-1 with TRBJ1-3; D ambiguous. The CDR3 extends over 12 amino acids. Trimming shortened V by 7 bases and J by 0 bases, and 4 bases separated the two germline ends. Germline CDR1 MGHDK, CDR2 SYGVNS. The CDR3 DNA reads as TGTGCCAGCACGCACTCTGGAAACACCATATATTTT. Translation: CASTHSGNTIYF.

The gene calls are TRBV7-8 and TRBJ2-6; no reliable D call. The germline gives CDR1 SGHVS, CDR2 FQNEAQ. Trimming removed 4 bases at V and 2 bases at J, with 15 bases between. The CDR3 has 17 residues. CDR3: CASSSLPGQAGANVLTF. DNA for the CDR3: TGTGCCAGCAGCTCATTGCCAGGTCAAGCTGGGGCCAACGTCCTGACTTTC. Full variable domain (missing parts from reference TRBV7-8 and TRBJ2-6): GAGVSQSPRYKVAKRGQDVALRCDPISGHVSLFWYQQALGQGPEFLTYFQNEAQLDKSGLPSDRFFAERPEGSVSTLKIQRTQQEDSAVYLCASSSLPGQAGANVLTFGAGSRLTVL.

In its sample, this clonotype was seen many times. J is TRBJ2-1 and V is TRBV19, with 8 bases identical to TRBD2. The CDR3 loop spans 17 amino acids. Trimming removed 5 bases from V and 5 bases from J; junction bases left unmatched: 14. From germline, CDR1 is LNHDA and CDR2 SQIVND (reference sequence). CDR3: CASSSQARVLADNEQFF. The DNA for the CDR3 is TGTGCCAGTAGTTCGCAGGCCCGGGTACTAGCGGACAATGAGCAGTTCTTC. Variable domain in full (rest from reference TRBV19 and TRBJ2-1): DGGITQSPKYLFRKEGQNVTLSCEQNLNHDAMYWYRQDPGQGLRLIYYSQIVNDFQKGDIAEGYSVSREKKESFPLTVTSAQKNPTAFYLCASSSQARVLADNEQFFGPGTRLTVL.